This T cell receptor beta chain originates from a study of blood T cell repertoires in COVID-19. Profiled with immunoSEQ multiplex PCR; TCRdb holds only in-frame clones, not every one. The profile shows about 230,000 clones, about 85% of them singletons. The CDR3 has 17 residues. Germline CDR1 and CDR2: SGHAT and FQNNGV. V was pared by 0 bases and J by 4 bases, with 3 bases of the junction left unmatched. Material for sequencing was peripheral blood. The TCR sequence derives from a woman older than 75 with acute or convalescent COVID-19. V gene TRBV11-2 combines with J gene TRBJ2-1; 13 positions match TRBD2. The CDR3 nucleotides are TGTGCCAGCAGCTTAGATCGGGGACTAGCGGGGTACAATGAGCAGTTCTTC. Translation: CASSLDRGLAGYNEQFF.